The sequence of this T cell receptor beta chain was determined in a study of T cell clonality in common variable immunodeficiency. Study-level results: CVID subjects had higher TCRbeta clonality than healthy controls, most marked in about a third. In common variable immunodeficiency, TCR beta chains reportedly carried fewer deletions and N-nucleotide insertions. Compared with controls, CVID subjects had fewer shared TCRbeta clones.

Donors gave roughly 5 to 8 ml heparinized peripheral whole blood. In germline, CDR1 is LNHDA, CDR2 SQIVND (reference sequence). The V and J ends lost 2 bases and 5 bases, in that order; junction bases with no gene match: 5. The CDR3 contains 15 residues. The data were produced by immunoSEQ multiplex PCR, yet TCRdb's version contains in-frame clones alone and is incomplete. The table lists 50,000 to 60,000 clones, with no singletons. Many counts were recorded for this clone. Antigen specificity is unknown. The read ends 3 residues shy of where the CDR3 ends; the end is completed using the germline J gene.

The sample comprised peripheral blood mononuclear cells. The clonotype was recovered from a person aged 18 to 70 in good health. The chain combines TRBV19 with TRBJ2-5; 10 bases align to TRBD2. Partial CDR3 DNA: TGTGCCAGTAGTATAACTAGCGGGGACCGCGAGACC. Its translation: CASSITSGDRET. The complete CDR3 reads CASSITSGDRETQYF. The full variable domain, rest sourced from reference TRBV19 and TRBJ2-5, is DGGITQSPKYLFRKEGQNVTLSCEQNLNHDAMYWYRQDPGQGLRLIYYSQIVNDFQKGDIAEGYSVSREKKESFPLTVTSAQKNPTAFYLCASSITSGDRETQYFGPGTRLLVL.